The clone carrying this TCR beta chain was counted a single time. The source of the sample is a study of blood T cell repertoires in COVID-19. About the research overall: In each case, the material was cDNA or gDNA derived from T cells, B-cell-depleted T cells, or PBMCs.

V was shortened by 0 bases and J by 7 bases, with 13 bases between the two germline ends. In germline, CDR1 is SGHTA, CDR2 FQGNSA. This CDR3 is 15 amino acids long. TCRdb's table, derived via immunoSEQ multiplex PCR, lists solely in-frame clones and lacks some. The repertoire includes over 50,000 clones, 88% of them detected once, and approximately 5% sits in the top ten. V is TRBV7-2 and J is TRBJ1-5; a weak D match, TRBD1 (6 bases). Specimen: peripheral blood. The TCR originated in a human donor in a cohort sampled during active COVID-19. DNA of the CDR3: TGTGCCAGCAGCTTAGCGCAGGGGATCGGACAGCCCCAGCATTTT. This codes for CASSLAQGIGQPQHF.